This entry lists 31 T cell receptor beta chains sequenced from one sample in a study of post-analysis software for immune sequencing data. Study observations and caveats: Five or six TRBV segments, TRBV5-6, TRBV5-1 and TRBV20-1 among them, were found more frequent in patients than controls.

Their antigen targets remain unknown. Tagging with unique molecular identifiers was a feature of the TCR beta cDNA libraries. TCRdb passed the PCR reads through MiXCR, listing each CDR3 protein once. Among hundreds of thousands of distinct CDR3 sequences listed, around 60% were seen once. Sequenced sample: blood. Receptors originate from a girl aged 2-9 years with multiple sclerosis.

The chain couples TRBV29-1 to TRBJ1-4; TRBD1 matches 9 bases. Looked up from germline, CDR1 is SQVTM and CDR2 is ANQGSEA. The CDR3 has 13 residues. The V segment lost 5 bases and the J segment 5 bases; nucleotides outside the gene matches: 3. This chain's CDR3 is CSVSDRGNEKLFF. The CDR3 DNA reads TGCAGCGTTTCGGACAGGGGAAATGAAAAACTGTTTTTT.

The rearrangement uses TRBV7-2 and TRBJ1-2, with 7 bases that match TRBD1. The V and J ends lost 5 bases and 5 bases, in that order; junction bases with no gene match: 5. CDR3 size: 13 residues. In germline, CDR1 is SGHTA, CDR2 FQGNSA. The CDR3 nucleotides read TGTGCCAGCAGCCCCTACAGGGGTTATGGCTACACCTTC. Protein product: CASSPYRGYGYTF. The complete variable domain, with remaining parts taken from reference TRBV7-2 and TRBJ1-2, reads GAGVSQSPSNKVTEKGKDVELRCDPISGHTALYWYRQSLGQGLEFLIYFQGNSAPDKSGLPSDRFSAERTGGSVSTLTIQRTQQEDSAVYLCASSPYRGYGYTFGSGTRLTVV.

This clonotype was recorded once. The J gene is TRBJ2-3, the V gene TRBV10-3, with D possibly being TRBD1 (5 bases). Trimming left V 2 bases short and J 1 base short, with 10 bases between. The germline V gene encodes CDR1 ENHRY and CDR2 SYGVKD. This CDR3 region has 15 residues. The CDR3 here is CAISERVTGTDTQYF. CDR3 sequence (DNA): TGTGCCATCAGTGAGCGGGTGACAGGCACAGATACGCAGTATTTT.

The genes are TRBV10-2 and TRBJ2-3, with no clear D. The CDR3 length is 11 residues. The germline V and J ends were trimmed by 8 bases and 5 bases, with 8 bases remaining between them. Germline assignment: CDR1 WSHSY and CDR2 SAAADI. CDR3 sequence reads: CASGAQDTQYF. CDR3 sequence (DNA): TGCGCCAGCGGAGCGCAAGATACGCAGTATTTT.

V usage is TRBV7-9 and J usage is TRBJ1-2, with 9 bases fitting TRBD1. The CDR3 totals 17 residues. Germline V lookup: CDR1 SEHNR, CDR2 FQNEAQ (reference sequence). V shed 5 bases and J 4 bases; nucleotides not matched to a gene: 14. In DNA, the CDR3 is TGTGCCAGCAGCCCCCCTCCGGGACAGGGCTTGGGCTATGGCTACACCTTC. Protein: CASSPPPGQGLGYGYTF.

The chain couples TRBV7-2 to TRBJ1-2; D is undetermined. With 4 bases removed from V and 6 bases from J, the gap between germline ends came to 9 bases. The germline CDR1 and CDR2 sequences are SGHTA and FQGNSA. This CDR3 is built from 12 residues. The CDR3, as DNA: TGTGCCAGCAGCTGGAGAGACCATGGCTACACCTTC. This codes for CASSWRDHGYTF. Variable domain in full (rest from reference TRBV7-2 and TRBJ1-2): GAGVSQSPSNKVTEKGKDVELRCDPISGHTALYWYRQSLGQGLEFLIYFQGNSAPDKSGLPSDRFSAERTGGSVSTLTIQRTQQEDSAVYLCASSWRDHGYTFGSGTRLTVV.

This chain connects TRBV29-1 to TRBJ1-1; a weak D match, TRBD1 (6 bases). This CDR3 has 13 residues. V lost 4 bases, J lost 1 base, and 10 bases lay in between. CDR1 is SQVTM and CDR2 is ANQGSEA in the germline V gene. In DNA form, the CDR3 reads TGCAGCGTTGTCGGAGGGGGGAACACTGAAGCTTTCTTT. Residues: CSVVGGGNTEAFF. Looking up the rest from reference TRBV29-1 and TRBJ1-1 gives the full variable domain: SAVISQKPSRDICQRGTSLTIQCQVDSQVTMMFWYRQQPGQSLTLIATANQGSEATYESGFVIDKFPISRPNLTFSTLTVSNMSPEDSSIYLCSVVGGGNTEAFFGQGTRLTVV.

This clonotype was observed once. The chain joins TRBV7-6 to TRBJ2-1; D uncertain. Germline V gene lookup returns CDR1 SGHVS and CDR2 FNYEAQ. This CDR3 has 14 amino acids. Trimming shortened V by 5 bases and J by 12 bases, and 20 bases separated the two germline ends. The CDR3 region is CASSPTPDLRGQFF. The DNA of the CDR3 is TGTGCCAGCAGCCCCACCCCAGACTTGAGAGGGCAGTTCTTC.

CDR3 in DNA: TGTGCCAGCAGTTCTGACCGACAGGGGGATCGGGAAAAACTGTTTTTT. This encodes CASSSDRQGDREKLFF. This chain connects TRBV12-3 or TRBV12-4 to TRBJ1-4, with TRBD1 identical over 9 bases. This CDR3 has 16 amino acids. V dropped 4 bases and J dropped 8; count of bases not matched to a gene: 11.

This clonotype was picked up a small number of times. CDR3 DNA: TGTGCCAGCAGCTCGATGACAGGGGCAGATACGCAGTATTTT. Translation: CASSSMTGADTQYF. This chain joins TRBV7-2 and TRBJ2-3; 8 bases agree with TRBD1. Germline loops: CDR1 SGHTA, CDR2 FQGNSA. The CDR3 consists of 14 residues. V was clipped by 4 bases and J by 4 bases; unmatched bases: 4. Drawing the rest from reference TRBV7-2 and TRBJ2-3, the complete variable domain is GAGVSQSPSNKVTEKGKDVELRCDPISGHTALYWYRQSLGQGLEFLIYFQGNSAPDKSGLPSDRFSAERTGGSVSTLTIQRTQQEDSAVYLCASSSMTGADTQYFGPGTRLTVL.

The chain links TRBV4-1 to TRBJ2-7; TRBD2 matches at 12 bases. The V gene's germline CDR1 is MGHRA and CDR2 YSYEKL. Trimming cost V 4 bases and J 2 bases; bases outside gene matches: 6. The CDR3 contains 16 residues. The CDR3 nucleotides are TGCGCCAGCAGCCGGTCTCGACTAGCGGGAGCCTACGAGCAGTACTTC. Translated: CASSRSRLAGAYEQYF.

CDR3: CSVEGADRGLGYGYTF. DNA for the CDR3: TGCAGCGTTGAAGGGGCGGACAGGGGCTTGGGCTATGGCTACACCTTC. This chain links TRBV29-1 with TRBJ1-2; 9 nucleotides match TRBD1. The CDR3 is made up of 16 amino acids. The V gene's germline CDR1 is SQVTM and CDR2 ANQGSEA. The V segment lost 1 base and the J segment 4 bases; nucleotides outside the gene matches: 10.

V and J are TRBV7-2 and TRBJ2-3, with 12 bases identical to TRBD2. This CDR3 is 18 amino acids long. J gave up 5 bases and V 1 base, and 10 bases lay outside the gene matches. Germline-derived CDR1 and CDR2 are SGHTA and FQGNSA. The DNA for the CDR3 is TGTGCCAGCAGCTTAGGACTAGCGGGGGCGCCGGGGGGAGATACGCAGTATTTT. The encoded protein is CASSLGLAGAPGGDTQYF.

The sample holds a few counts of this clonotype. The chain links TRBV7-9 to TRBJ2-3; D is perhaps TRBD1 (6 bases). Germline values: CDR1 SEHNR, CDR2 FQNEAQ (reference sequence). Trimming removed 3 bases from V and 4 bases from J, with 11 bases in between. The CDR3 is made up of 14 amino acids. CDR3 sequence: CASSFLQGADTQYF. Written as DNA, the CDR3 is TGTGCCAGCAGCTTCTTACAGGGTGCAGATACGCAGTATTTT.

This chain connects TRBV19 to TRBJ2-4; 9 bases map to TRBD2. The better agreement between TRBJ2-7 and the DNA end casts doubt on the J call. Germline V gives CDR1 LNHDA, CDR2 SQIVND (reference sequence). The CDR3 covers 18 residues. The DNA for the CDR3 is TGTGCCAGTAGTATAGACTTGCCCTCCGGGACTAGCATCTACGAGCAGTACTTC. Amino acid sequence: CASSIDLPSGTSIYEQYF.

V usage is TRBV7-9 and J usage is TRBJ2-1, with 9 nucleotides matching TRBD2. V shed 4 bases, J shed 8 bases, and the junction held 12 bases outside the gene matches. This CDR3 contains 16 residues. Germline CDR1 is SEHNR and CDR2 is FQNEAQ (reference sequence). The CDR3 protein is CASSSRVAGERDEQFF. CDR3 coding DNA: TGTGCCAGCAGCTCCCGGGTAGCGGGAGAGCGGGATGAGCAGTTCTTC.

CDR3 residues: CASSPGWASDRANEQFF. CDR3 coding DNA: TGCGCCAGCAGCCCAGGCTGGGCTTCTGACAGGGCCAATGAGCAGTTCTTC. This rearrangement joins TRBV4-1 to TRBJ2-1, with TRBD1 matching 7 bases. V was pared by 4 bases and J by 6 bases, with 15 bases of the junction left unmatched. The V gene's germline CDR1 is MGHRA and CDR2 YSYEKL. The CDR3 loop spans 17 amino acids.

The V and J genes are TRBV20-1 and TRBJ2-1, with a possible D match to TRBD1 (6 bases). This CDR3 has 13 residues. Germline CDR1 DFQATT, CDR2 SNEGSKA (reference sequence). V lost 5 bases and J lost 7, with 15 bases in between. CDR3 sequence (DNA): TGCAGTGCTCGAGGGGGACAACGTAATGAGCAGTTCTTC. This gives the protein CSARGGQRNEQFF.

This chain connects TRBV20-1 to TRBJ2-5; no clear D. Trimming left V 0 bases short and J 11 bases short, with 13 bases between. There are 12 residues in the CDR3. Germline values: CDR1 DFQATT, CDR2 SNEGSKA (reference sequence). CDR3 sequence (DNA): TGCAGTGCTAGAGATTTGATGGAAGAGCAGTACTTC. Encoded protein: CSARDLMEEQYF.

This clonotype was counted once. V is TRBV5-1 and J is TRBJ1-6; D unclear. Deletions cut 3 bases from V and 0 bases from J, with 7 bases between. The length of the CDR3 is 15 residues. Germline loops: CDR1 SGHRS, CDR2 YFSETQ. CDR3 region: CASSSSSSYNSPLHF. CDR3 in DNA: TGCGCCAGCAGCTCCTCGAGCTCCTATAATTCACCCCTCCACTTT.

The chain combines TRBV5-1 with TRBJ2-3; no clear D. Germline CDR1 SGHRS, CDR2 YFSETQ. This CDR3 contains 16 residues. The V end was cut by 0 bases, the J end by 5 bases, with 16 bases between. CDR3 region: CASSLGWSGAGDTQYF. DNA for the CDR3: TGCGCCAGCAGCTTGGGTTGGTCGGGTGCAGGAGATACGCAGTATTTT.

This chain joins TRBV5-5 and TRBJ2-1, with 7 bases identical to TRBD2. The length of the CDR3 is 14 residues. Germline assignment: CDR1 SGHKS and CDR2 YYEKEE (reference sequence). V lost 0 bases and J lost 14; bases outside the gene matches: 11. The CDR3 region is CASSLAASGGEKFF. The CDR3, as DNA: TGTGCCAGCAGCTTGGCCGCTAGCGGAGGGGAGAAGTTCTTC.

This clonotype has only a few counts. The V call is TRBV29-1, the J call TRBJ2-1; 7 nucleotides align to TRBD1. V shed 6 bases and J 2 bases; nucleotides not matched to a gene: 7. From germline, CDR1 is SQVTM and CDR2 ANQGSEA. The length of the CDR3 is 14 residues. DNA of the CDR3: TGCAGCGTCCGACAGGGAAGCCCCTACAATGAGCAGTTCTTC. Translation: CSVRQGSPYNEQFF.

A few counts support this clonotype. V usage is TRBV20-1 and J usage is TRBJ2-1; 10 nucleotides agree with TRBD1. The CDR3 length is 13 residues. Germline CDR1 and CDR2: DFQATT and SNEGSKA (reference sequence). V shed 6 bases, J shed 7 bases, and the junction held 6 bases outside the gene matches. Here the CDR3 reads CSADRGQGNEQFF. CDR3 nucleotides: TGCAGTGCCGACAGGGGGCAGGGAAATGAGCAGTTCTTC.

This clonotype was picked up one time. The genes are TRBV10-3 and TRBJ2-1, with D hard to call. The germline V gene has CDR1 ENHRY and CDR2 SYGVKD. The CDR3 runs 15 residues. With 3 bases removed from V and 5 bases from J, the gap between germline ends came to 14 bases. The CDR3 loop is CAISDPPGNNNEQFF. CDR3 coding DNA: TGTGCCATCAGTGACCCCCCGGGCAACAACAATGAGCAGTTCTTC.

Here the CDR3 reads CAAQSAPGLADNEQFF. In DNA, the CDR3 is TGTGCCGCACAATCCGCCCCCGGACTAGCCGACAATGAGCAGTTCTTC. This sequence joins TRBV10-3 and TRBJ2-1; 8 positions match TRBD2. Trimming at V came to 11 bases and at J to 5 bases, leaving 17 bases not matched to a gene. From germline, CDR1 is ENHRY and CDR2 SYGVKD. The CDR3 sequence is 16 residues long.

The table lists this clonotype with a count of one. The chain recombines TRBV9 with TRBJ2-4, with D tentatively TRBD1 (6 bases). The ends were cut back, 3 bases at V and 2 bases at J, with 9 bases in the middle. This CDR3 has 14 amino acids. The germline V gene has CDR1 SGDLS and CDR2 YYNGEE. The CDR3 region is CASSDREPKNIQYF. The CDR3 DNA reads TGTGCCAGCAGCGACAGGGAGCCCAAAAACATTCAGTACTTC.

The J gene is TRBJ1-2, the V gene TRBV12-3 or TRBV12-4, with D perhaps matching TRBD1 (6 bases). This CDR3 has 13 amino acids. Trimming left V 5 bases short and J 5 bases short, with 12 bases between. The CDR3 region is CASSRGAEYGYTF. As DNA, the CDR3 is TGTGCCAGCAGTAGGGGGGCGGAGTATGGCTACACCTTC.

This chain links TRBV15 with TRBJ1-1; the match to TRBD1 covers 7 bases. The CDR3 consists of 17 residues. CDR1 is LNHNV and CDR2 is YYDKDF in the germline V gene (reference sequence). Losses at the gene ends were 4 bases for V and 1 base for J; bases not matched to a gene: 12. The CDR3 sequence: CATSKRRGLPPNTEAFF. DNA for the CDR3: TGTGCCACCAGCAAACGGAGGGGGCTGCCCCCGAACACTGAAGCTTTCTTT.

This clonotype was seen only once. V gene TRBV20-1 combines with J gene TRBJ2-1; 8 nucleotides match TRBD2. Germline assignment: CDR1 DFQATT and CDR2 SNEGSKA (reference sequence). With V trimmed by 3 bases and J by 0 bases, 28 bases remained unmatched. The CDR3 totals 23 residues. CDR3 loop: CSAREEIGLMGSGMSSSYNEQFF. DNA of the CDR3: TGCAGTGCTAGGGAAGAGATCGGGCTGATGGGTAGCGGGATGTCAAGCTCCTACAATGAGCAGTTCTTC.

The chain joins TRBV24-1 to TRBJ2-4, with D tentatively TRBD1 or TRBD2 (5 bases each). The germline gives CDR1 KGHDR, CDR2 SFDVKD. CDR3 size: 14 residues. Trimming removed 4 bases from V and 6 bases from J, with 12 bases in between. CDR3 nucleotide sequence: TGTGCCACCAGTGAGAACCGGGACGGAAACATTCAGTACTTC. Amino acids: CATSENRDGNIQYF.